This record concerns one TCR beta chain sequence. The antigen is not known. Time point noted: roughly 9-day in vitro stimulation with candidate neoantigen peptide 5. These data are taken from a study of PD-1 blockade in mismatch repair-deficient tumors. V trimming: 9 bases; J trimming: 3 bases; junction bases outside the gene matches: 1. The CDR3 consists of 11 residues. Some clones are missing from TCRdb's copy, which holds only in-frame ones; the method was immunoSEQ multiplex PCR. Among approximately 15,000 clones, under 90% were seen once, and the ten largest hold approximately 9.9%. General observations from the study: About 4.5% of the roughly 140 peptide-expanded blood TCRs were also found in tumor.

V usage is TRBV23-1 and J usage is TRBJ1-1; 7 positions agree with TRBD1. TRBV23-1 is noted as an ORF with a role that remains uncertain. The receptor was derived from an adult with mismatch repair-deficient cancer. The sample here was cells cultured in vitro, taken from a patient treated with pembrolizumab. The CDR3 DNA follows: TGCGCCAGACAGGGGTACACTGAAGCTTTCTTT. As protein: CARQGYTEAFF.